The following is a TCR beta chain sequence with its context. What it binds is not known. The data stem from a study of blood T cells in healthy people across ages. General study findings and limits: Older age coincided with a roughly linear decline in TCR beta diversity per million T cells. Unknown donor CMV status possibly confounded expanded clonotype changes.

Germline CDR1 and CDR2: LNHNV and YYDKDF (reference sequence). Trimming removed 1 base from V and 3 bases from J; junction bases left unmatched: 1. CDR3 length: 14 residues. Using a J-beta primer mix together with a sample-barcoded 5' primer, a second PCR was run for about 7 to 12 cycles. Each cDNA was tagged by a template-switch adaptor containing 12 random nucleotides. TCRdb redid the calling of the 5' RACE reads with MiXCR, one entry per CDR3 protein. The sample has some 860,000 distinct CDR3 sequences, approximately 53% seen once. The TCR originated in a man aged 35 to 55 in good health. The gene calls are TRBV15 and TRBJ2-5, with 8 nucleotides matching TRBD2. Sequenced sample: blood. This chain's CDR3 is CATSRAGGEETQYF. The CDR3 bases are TGTGCCACCAGCAGAGCGGGGGGGGAAGAGACCCAGTACTTC.